The clone carrying this T cell receptor beta chain occurred once. This entry is derived from a study of T cell clones after liver transplantation. Study summary: Draws occurred before transplant, before withdrawal, and after complete or failed withdrawal.

Libraries were prepared by immunoSEQ multiplex PCR; TCRdb keeps only in-frame clonotypes and omits some of them. This sample yields more than 95,000 clones, of which 75% to 90% are seen a single time; roughly 0.9% belongs to the top ten. Germline V lookup: CDR1 SGHRS, CDR2 YFSETQ. Trimming took off 3 bases at V and 4 bases at J, with 8 bases between the two ends. The CDR3 consists of 13 residues. This material consisted of CD4+ T cells from blood, taken before liver transplant. The sequence was obtained from a human donor who received a liver transplant. The chain recombines TRBV5-1 with TRBJ2-1, with D unclear. The CDR3 is CASSSTDYNEQFF. In DNA, the CDR3 is TGCGCCAGCAGCTCCACAGATTACAATGAGCAGTTCTTC.